This T cell receptor beta chain was sequenced during a study of PD-1 blockade in classical Hodgkin lymphoma. The CDR3 has 17 amino acids. V was pared by 1 base and J by 5 bases, with 10 bases of the junction left unmatched. Germline V gene lookup returns CDR1 SGHTA and CDR2 FQGTGA. With no exception, relapse followed autologous stem cell transplantation in all patients, and brentuximab vedotin exposure varied. Study-wide points: The study reported lower baseline TCR diversity in newly diagnosed patients than in healthy donors.

Points on this clone: Its antigen is still unknown.

Only in-frame clones appear in the TCRdb table, and some are missing; sequencing was by immunoSEQ multiplex PCR. The sample lists about 36,000 clones; more than 65% were seen once. The sample here was peripheral blood mononuclear cells (PBMCs), taken before the second cycle of nivolumab. This receptor was identified in a human donor with classical Hodgkin lymphoma. The chain joins TRBV7-3 to TRBJ2-5, with 10 bases identical to TRBD2. Here the CDR3 DNA reads TGTGCCAGCAGCTTAAGTGGAGATAGCGGGAGGTTGGAGACCCAGTACTTC. Residues: CASSLSGDSGRLETQYF.